These T cell receptor beta chains were read from a single sample in a study of response to subunit inactivated influenza vaccine. TCRdb reprocessed the RT-PCR reads via MiXCR and lists one record per CDR3 protein. The top ten clones hold approximately 11% of a sample with some 180,000 distinct CDR3 sequences, about 9.3% of them seen once. Source: non-naive T cells sorted from PBMCs, taken on the day of vaccination. The source is a man aged 50-59 years who received an inactivated influenza vaccine. CDR3s include the opening cysteine and the closing phenylalanine or tryptophan. A D gene is named only where the DNA matches it firmly. Part of the rows lack a size; the others show once, few, many or a class for expanded clones.

.,.,TRBJ2-7,TRBV5-1,TGCGCCAGCAGCTACACAGGGTTGTCTCCCTACGAGCAGTACTTC,CASSYTGLSPYEQYF
TRBD2,few,TRBJ2-3,TRBV7-8,TGTGCCAGCAGGGATAGCGGGGGAACGGATACGCAGTATTTT,CASRDSGGTDTQYF
TRBD2,many,TRBJ2-1,TRBV11-2,TGTGCCAGCAGCTTAGGGGTCATAGCGGGGGGGCCCCGCAATGAGCAGTTCTTC,CASSLGVIAGGPRNEQFF
TRBD2,few,TRBJ2-7,TRBV12-3/TRBV12-4,TGTGCCAGCAGAATAGAGGGAGGGAGCTACGAGCAGTACTTC,CASRIEGGSYEQYF
.,.,TRBJ2-7,TRBV7-9,TGTGCCAGCAGCCAGAAGATACGGAGCGAGCAGTACTTC,CASSQKIRSEQYF
.,many,TRBJ2-7,TRBV7-2,TGTGCCAGCAGCTTAGTTTCAGGGACCCACGAGCAGTACTTC,CASSLVSGTHEQYF
.,few,TRBJ2-3,TRBV7-2,TGTGCCAGCACCCCAAGCGGGCTCTACACAGATACGCAGTATTTT,CASTPSGLYTDTQYF
.,many,TRBJ1-6,TRBV6-5,TGTGCCAGCAGTTACCGCGACACCCGATCGGGGAATTCACCCCTCCACTTT,CASSYRDTRSGNSPLHF
.,.,TRBJ1-2,TRBV5-6,TGTGCCAGCAGCTTCGGGCGGTTAGACTATGGCTACACCTTC,CASSFGRLDYGYTF
TRBD1,many,TRBJ1-1,TRBV6-5,TGTGCCAGCAGTTACTCCGGGACAGCCAACACTGAAGCTTTCTTT,CASSYSGTANTEAFF
.,few,TRBJ1-5,TRBV6-1,TGTGCCAGCAGGGAGACGGGACTAGGCAATCAGCCCCAGCATTTT,CASRETGLGNQPQHF
TRBD2,many,TRBJ2-1,TRBV6-2/TRBV6-3,TGTGCCAGCAGCAGCTCAGCGGGAGTCTCGAATGAGCAGTTCTTC,CASSSSAGVSNEQFF
.,.,TRBJ2-3,TRBV2,TGTACCTTCTGTTTTTTGGGCCCGAGGGCTGACGGCACAGATACGCAGTATTTT,CTFCFLGPRADGTDTQYF
TRBD1,few,TRBJ1-2,TRBV7-2,TGTGCCAGCAGCTCGGACAGGGTTGGCTACACCTTC,CASSSDRVGYTF
.,few,TRBJ2-7,TRBV28,TGTGCCAGCAGCCCCATGGCAGGGGCGGAGAGCGAGCAGTACTTC,CASSPMAGAESEQYF
.,.,TRBJ2-7,TRBV4-1,TGCGCCAGCAGCCTCCAAATTCGGGGACAATACGAGCAGTACTTC,CASSLQIRGQYEQYF
.,many,TRBJ1-5,TRBV7-2,TGTGCCAGCAGCCCGAACCCCGATCAGCCCCAGCATTTT,CASSPNPDQPQHF
.,few,TRBJ2-5,TRBV20-1,TGCAGTGCCAGAGATTTGGATCTTGGACAGACCCAGTACTTC,CSARDLDLGQTQYF
.,.,TRBJ2-7,TRBV6-1,TGTGCCAGCAGGACCCGGGACCGATATTACGAGCAGTACTTC,CASRTRDRYYEQYF
TRBD1,many,TRBJ2-1,TRBV18,TGTGCCAGCTCACCCACAGGGGCCTCCTACAATGAGCAGTTCTTC,CASSPTGASYNEQFF
.,few,TRBJ2-3,TRBV5-6,TGTGCCAGCAGCTTGCCATCTCGGGATATTACAGATACGCAGTATTTT,CASSLPSRDITDTQYF
.,many,TRBJ2-7,TRBV4-2,TGTGCCAGCAGCCAAGGATACGGAAGGAGCGGCGAGCAGTACTTC,CASSQGYGRSGEQYF
TRBD1,few,TRBJ1-2,TRBV5-1,TGCGCCAGCAGCATCCGGGACAGGGACCCCTATGGCTACACCTTC,CASSIRDRDPYGYTF
TRBD2,.,TRBJ2-1,TRBV29-1,TGCAGCGGTATGGGAAGGGATGGCGGGAGTTCCTACAATGAGCAGTTCTTC,CSGMGRDGGSSYNEQFF
TRBD2,many,TRBJ2-5,TRBV20-1,TGCAGTGCAGCTCGGACTAGCGGGGGGATCGGGGAGACCCAGTACTTC,CSAARTSGGIGETQYF
.,few,TRBJ2-3,TRBV2,TGTGCTTGGGGCAGAAGCACAGATACGCAGTATTTT,CAWGRSTDTQYF
.,.,TRBJ1-5,TRBV7-2,TGTGCCAGCAGCTTAGGTAGCCGGAGCAATCAGCCCCAGCATTTT,CASSLGSRSNQPQHF
.,.,TRBJ1-2,TRBV28,TGTGCCAGCAGCGAAAAATGGGGGGCGAACTATGGCTACACCTTC,CASSEKWGANYGYTF
.,.,TRBJ1-1,TRBV6-1,TGTGCCAGCAGAACCCCGGGTACCACTGAAGCTTTCTTT,CASRTPGTTEAFF
.,.,TRBJ2-3,TRBV6-2/TRBV6-3,TGTGCCAGCAGTAAGATCCCCGATACGCAGTATTTT,CASSKIPDTQYF
TRBD2,.,TRBJ2-1,TRBV5-8,TGTGCCAGCAGCCCACCGGGACTAGCGTTTCGTGAGCAGTTCTTC,CASSPPGLAFREQFF
TRBD1,many,TRBJ2-7,TRBV5-4,TGTGCCAGCAGCAAACAGGGGTACGAGCAGTACTTC,CASSKQGYEQYF
.,few,TRBJ2-5,TRBV5-5,TGTGCCAGCAGCTCTACAGGTCTGGGGGAGACCCAGTACTTC,CASSSTGLGETQYF
TRBD1,.,TRBJ1-5,TRBV6-1,TGTGCCAGCAGACCCATGGGACAGGGAAGTCAACAGCCCCAGCATTTT,CASRPMGQGSQQPQHF
TRBD1,.,TRBJ1-1,TRBV6-1,TGTGCCAGCAGTGAAACCAGGGGGGCGAGCGGTTGGTTCACTGAAGCTTTCTTT,CASSETRGASGWFTEAFF
.,few,TRBJ1-2,TRBV19,TGTGCCAGTATGATCCCCCGGGACGGAAGCTACACCTTC,CASMIPRDGSYTF
TRBD2,few,TRBJ2-1,TRBV20-1,TGCAGTGCCCCTGGCGGGACTAGGGGGATGAGGGAGCAGTTCTTC,CSAPGGTRGMREQFF
TRBD2,few,TRBJ2-7,TRBV2,TGTGCCAGCAACGACCCTGAGGGACTAGCGGGAGATGAGCAGTACTTC,CASNDPEGLAGDEQYF
.,.,TRBJ2-3,TRBV19,TGTGCCAGTAGTGCCCATTGGGATCTCACGCAGTATTTT,CASSAHWDLTQYF
.,few,TRBJ1-5,TRBV3-1,TGTGCCAGCAGCCAAGGGACTACGAGCAATCAGCCCCAGCATTTT,CASSQGTTSNQPQHF
TRBD1,.,TRBJ2-1,TRBV9,TGTGCCAGCAGCATGACAGGGGGCTCCTACAATGAGCAGTTCTTC,CASSMTGGSYNEQFF
.,.,TRBJ2-2,TRBV20-1,TGCAGTGCTAGACAGGGGAACGGGGAGCTGTTTTTT,CSARQGNGELFF
.,.,TRBJ2-7,TRBV20-1,TGCAGTGCTAGGAAGAGAAACCCGGATCCTTACGAGCAGTACTTC,CSARKRNPDPYEQYF
TRBD1,.,TRBJ2-1,TRBV6-1,TGTGCCAGCAGCCTCCACGACAGGGGGTTTGAGCAGTTCTTC,CASSLHDRGFEQFF
.,few,TRBJ1-1,TRBV15,TGTGCCACCAGCAGCACGACAGGTAACACTGAAGCTTTCTTT,CATSSTTGNTEAFF
TRBD1,.,TRBJ2-2,TRBV2,TGTGCCAGCAGGGCCCCGGGACAGCTATCGAACACCGGGGAGCTGTTTTTT,CASRAPGQLSNTGELFF
TRBD2,.,TRBJ2-4,TRBV7-9,TGTGCCAGCAGCTTAGCCGAGGGTGGCGGGAGATTCATTCAGTACTTC,CASSLAEGGGRFIQYF
.,few,TRBJ2-5,TRBV5-1,TGCGCCAGCAGCATACAGGGAAACCAAGAGACCCAGTACTTC,CASSIQGNQETQYF
TRBD2,.,TRBJ2-7,TRBV27,TGTGCCAGCAGTCTACTAGCGGGGGGAGCCCCCTCCTACGAGCAGTACTTC,CASSLLAGGAPSYEQYF
.,.,TRBJ2-7,TRBV4-3,TGCGCCAGCAGCCCGAGGGCAGGGAACTACGAGCAGTACTTC,CASSPRAGNYEQYF
.,few,TRBJ2-6,TRBV3-1,TGTGCCAGCAGCCAAGACGGCCTTCTCGGGGCCAACGTCCTGACTTTC,CASSQDGLLGANVLTF
.,.,TRBJ2-1,TRBV30,TGTGCCTGGAGTCTAAGAGGTTTAGGTGGGCAGTTCTTC,CAWSLRGLGGQFF
.,.,TRBJ2-1,TRBV7-9,TGTGCCAGCAGCTTAGAAGTGACCGATGAGCAGTTCTTC,CASSLEVTDEQFF
TRBD1,.,TRBJ2-7,TRBV7-9,TGTGCCAGCAGGTCCACCGGGACAGACTCCTACGAGCAGTACTTC,CASRSTGTDSYEQYF
.,many,TRBJ2-3,TRBV5-1,TGCGCCACCTCGGTTTGGAGCACAGATACGCAGTATTTT,CATSVWSTDTQYF
.,once,TRBJ2-7,TRBV7-6,TGTGCCAGGAGCTTAGGGGGGGACAGAAGGAGCTCCTACGAGCAGTACTTC,CARSLGGDRRSSYEQYF
.,.,TRBJ1-1,TRBV4-3,TGCGCCAGCAGCCAAGATCTTAGACCGAACACTGAAGCTTTCTTT,CASSQDLRPNTEAFF
.,few,TRBJ2-1,TRBV7-3,TGTGCCAGCAGCTTAAATCCGGACCTCTCCTACAATGAGCAGTTCTTC,CASSLNPDLSYNEQFF
.,.,TRBJ1-2,TRBV14,TGTGCCAGCAGCCGGATCAACTATGGCTACACCTTC,CASSRINYGYTF
.,.,TRBJ1-1,TRBV29-1,TGCAGCGCGAAAGCGGGACCTGATGAAGCTTTCTTT,CSAKAGPDEAFF